This T cell receptor beta chain was documented in a study of control samples from healthy donors and cancer patients. TCRdb's table, derived via immunoSEQ multiplex PCR, lists solely in-frame clones and lacks some. The sample has 100,000 to 150,000 clones, about 92% seen once; the top ten hold 1.5% to 2%. The ends were cut back, 3 bases at V and 6 bases at J, with 6 bases in the middle. CDR1 is SGDLS, CDR2 YYNGEE, per germline. This CDR3 is built from 11 residues. The V call is TRBV9, the J call TRBJ1-2; D remains unclear. Sequencing input: PBMCs. The receptor's source is a man aged 50-59 years with head and neck cancer. CDR3 sequence reads: CASSAADGYTF. For the CDR3, the DNA is TGTGCCAGCAGCGCCGCCGATGGCTACACCTTC. The whole variable domain, filled in from reference TRBV9 and TRBJ1-2, reads DSGVTQTPKHLITATGQRVTLRCSPRSGDLSVYWYQQSLDQGLQFLIQYYNGEERAKGNILERFSAQQFPDLHSELNLSSLELGDSALYFCASSAADGYTFGSGTRLTVV.